The 24 T cell receptor beta chains below come from one sample, sequenced in a study of identical twins. TCRdb reprocessed the 5' RACE reads via MiXCR and lists one record per CDR3 protein. The top ten clones hold over 0.25% of a sample with 1.5 million to 2 million distinct CDR3 sequences, under 35% of them seen once. Material: cord blood. These receptors were obtained from a newborn girl in good health.

This chain joins TRBV12-3 or TRBV12-4 and TRBJ1-1; D remains ambiguous. V was pared by 4 bases and J by 1 base, with 7 bases between. The CDR3 contains 13 residues. The CDR3 DNA reads as TGTGCCAGCAGTTGGCTCGAGAACACTGAAGCTTTCTTT. The encoded protein is CASSWLENTEAFF.

V gene TRBV6-6 combines with J gene TRBJ2-7; D is unresolved. Looked up from germline, CDR1 is MNHNY and CDR2 is SVGAGI (reference sequence). The V end was cut by 2 bases, the J end by 5 bases, with 4 bases between. The CDR3 has 11 amino acids. Here the CDR3 reads CASSYADEQYF. The DNA of the CDR3 is TGTGCCAGCAGTTACGCGGACGAGCAGTACTTC.

Only a few counts were recorded for this clonotype. The V and J genes are TRBV7-2 and TRBJ2-2; D is unclear. The V gene lost 1 base and the J gene lost 7 bases, with 7 bases spanning the gap. The CDR3 contains 13 residues. From germline, CDR1 is SGHTA and CDR2 FQGNSA. This CDR3 reads CASSLVPGGELFF. The CDR3 DNA is TGTGCCAGCAGCTTAGTCCCGGGCGGGGAGCTGTTTTTT.

This CDR3 reads CASSLYGGGLRGNQPQHF. The CDR3 coding sequence is TGTGCCAGCAGTTTATATGGGGGGGGCCTAAGGGGCAATCAGCCCCAGCATTTT. The chain uses TRBV28 and TRBJ1-5, with D perhaps matching TRBD1 (6 bases). V lost 1 base and J lost 2, with 18 bases in between. The CDR3 runs to 18 residues. Germline values: CDR1 MDHEN, CDR2 SYDVKM.

This clonotype was observed a few times. The gene calls are TRBV5-1 and TRBJ2-1; the D call may be TRBD1 or TRBD2 (6 bases each). CDR3 length: 16 amino acids. The germline V and J ends were trimmed by 5 bases and 6 bases, with 21 bases remaining between them. Germline CDR1 reads SGHRS; CDR2 reads YFSETQ. CDR3 sequence reads: CASSPLGGQILNEQFF. CDR3 DNA: TGCGCCAGCAGTCCGCTCGGGGGCCAGATACTCAATGAGCAGTTCTTC. Together with reference TRBV5-1 and TRBJ2-1, the CDR3 gives the full variable domain: KAGVTQTPRYLIKTRGQQVTLSCSPISGHRSVSWYQQTPGQGLQFLFEYFSETQRNKGNFPGRFSGRQFSNSRSEMNVSTLELGDSALYLCASSPLGGQILNEQFFGPGTRLTVL.

In its sample, this clonotype was seen many times. The DNA of the CDR3 is TGCGCCAGCAGCCAAGTTGGGCTAGCCCCAGATACGCAGTATTTT. Translation gives CASSQVGLAPDTQYF. The rearrangement links TRBV4-1 to TRBJ2-3; a possible D gene is TRBD2 (5 bases). The germline V and J ends were trimmed by 1 base and 4 bases, with 12 bases remaining between them. Germline loops: CDR1 MGHRA, CDR2 YSYEKL. The CDR3 is 15 residues long.

Worth noting for this clonotype: A much larger clone sits a single nucleotide away, making a read error possible. The chain employs TRBV3-1 and TRBJ2-5, with 9 bases identical to TRBD2. This CDR3 has 15 amino acids. The germline gives CDR1 LGHDT, CDR2 YNNKEL (reference sequence). Trimming took 5 bases from V and 11 from J; bases not matched to a gene: 15. DNA of the CDR3: TGTGCCAGCAGCGCAGCGGGGGGTAGGAACAATGAGCAGTACTTC. This sequence encodes CASSAAGGRNNEQYF.

V and J are TRBV7-2 and TRBJ2-7; 12 bases map to TRBD2. V trimming: 5 bases; J trimming: 7 bases; junction bases outside the gene matches: 9. The CDR3 is 15 residues long. CDR1 is SGHTA, CDR2 FQGNSA, per germline. The CDR3 here is CASSRLAGVLNEQYF. In DNA form, the CDR3 reads TGTGCCAGCAGCCGACTAGCGGGAGTTCTCAATGAGCAGTACTTC. Full variable domain (outside the CDR3, taken from reference TRBV7-2 and TRBJ2-7): GAGVSQSPSNKVTEKGKDVELRCDPISGHTALYWYRQSLGQGLEFLIYFQGNSAPDKSGLPSDRFSAERTGGSVSTLTIQRTQQEDSAVYLCASSRLAGVLNEQYFGPGTRLTVT.

The genes are TRBV7-9 and TRBJ2-3, with TRBD2 identical over 7 bases. J lost 6 bases, V lost 5 bases, and 11 bases had no gene match. CDR3 length equals 15 residues. Per the germline V gene, CDR1 is SEHNR and CDR2 is FQNEAQ (reference sequence). CDR3 loop: CASSPRTSVSDTQYF. CDR3 DNA sequence: TGTGCCAGCAGCCCTCGGACTAGTGTGTCGGATACGCAGTATTTT.

J is TRBJ2-3 and V is TRBV12-3 or TRBV12-4, with 8 bases identical to TRBD2. There are 16 residues in the CDR3. J was trimmed by 4 bases and V by 4 bases; bases with no gene match: 10. Written as DNA, the CDR3 is TGTGCCAGCAGTTCGGTAGCGGGACGTTTCGCAGATACGCAGTATTTT. Encoded protein: CASSSVAGRFADTQYF.

A few counts support this clonotype. A much more abundant neighbour one base away suggests this may be a read error. The rearrangement links TRBV6-5 to TRBJ2-2; unclear D gene. Germline loops: CDR1 MNHEY, CDR2 SVGAGI. The CDR3 runs to 12 residues. Trimming cost V 6 bases and J 2 bases, with 4 bases left between them. CDR3 residues: CASRFNTGELFF. Written as DNA, the CDR3 is TGTGCCAGCAGGTTCAACACCGGGGAGCTGTTTTTT.

The gene calls are TRBV24-1 and TRBJ2-1, with 12 bases aligning to TRBD2. Trimming at V came to 1 base and at J to 7 bases, leaving 7 bases not matched to a gene. Germline V gives CDR1 KGHDR, CDR2 SFDVKD. The CDR3 spans 17 residues. This CDR3 reads CATSDFSSGGARNEQFF. DNA for the CDR3: TGTGCCACCAGTGATTTCTCTAGCGGGGGGGCACGTAATGAGCAGTTCTTC.

The chain uses TRBV7-2 and TRBJ1-1; 8 nucleotides align to TRBD1. Germline values: CDR1 SGHTA, CDR2 FQGNSA. J lost 1 base, V lost 4 bases, and 8 bases had no gene match. The length of the CDR3 is 16 residues. CDR3 in DNA: TGTGCCAGCAGCTCCCAGGGGGCAGTTAGGAACACTGAAGCTTTCTTT. Translation gives CASSSQGAVRNTEAFF. Drawing the rest from reference TRBV7-2 and TRBJ1-1, the complete variable domain is GAGVSQSPSNKVTEKGKDVELRCDPISGHTALYWYRQSLGQGLEFLIYFQGNSAPDKSGLPSDRFSAERTGGSVSTLTIQRTQQEDSAVYLCASSSQGAVRNTEAFFGQGTRLTVV.

This clonotype has only a few counts. This rearrangement joins TRBV2 to TRBJ2-1, with 8 bases that match TRBD2. The CDR3 has 14 amino acids. Per germline, CDR1 SNHLY and CDR2 FYNNEI. Germline trimming cut 7 bases from V and 5 bases from J; bases unmatched to any gene: 7. As DNA, the CDR3 is TGTGCCAGCATGGTAGCGGGGCTTAACAATGAGCAGTTCTTC. Translation: CASMVAGLNNEQFF.

V gene TRBV20-1 combines with J gene TRBJ1-1, with 12 bases identical to TRBD1. V lost 1 base, J lost 6 bases, and 6 bases stayed unmatched. Germline CDR1 and CDR2: DFQATT and SNEGSKA (reference sequence). CDR3 size: 15 residues. CDR3 nucleotide sequence: TGCAGTGCTAGAGTTGGGGACAGGGGGCTAGCTGAAGCTTTCTTT. This gives the protein CSARVGDRGLAEAFF.

The chain has TRBV27 and TRBJ2-3; TRBD2 matches at 16 bases. The CDR3 totals 17 residues. Trimming removed 6 bases from V and 2 bases from J; junction bases left unmatched: 5. The germline CDR1 and CDR2 sequences are MNHEY and SMNVEV (reference sequence). The CDR3 sequence: CASSTGTSGRATDTQYF. In DNA, the CDR3 is TGTGCCAGCAGCACCGGGACTAGCGGGAGGGCCACAGATACGCAGTATTTT.

This clonotype was picked up a small number of times. The chain has TRBV6-5 and TRBJ2-3; 13 bases are shared with TRBD2. The junction had 6 bases not matched to a gene; V was cut back by 0 bases and J by 3 bases. CDR1 and CDR2 from the germline V gene are MNHEY and SVGAGI. The CDR3 length is 18 residues. For the CDR3, the DNA is TGTGCCAGCAGTTACTCGCGTAGGACTAGCGGGAGTACAGATACGCAGTATTTT. This sequence encodes CASSYSRRTSGSTDTQYF.

This clonotype was observed a handful of times. J is TRBJ1-2 and V is TRBV20-1; 7 bases map to TRBD1. Trimming took 6 bases from V and 3 from J; bases not matched to a gene: 16. The CDR3 runs to 16 residues. CDR1 and CDR2 (germline): DFQATT, SNEGSKA (reference sequence). The chain's CDR3 is CSAGTAHPRYYYGYTF. As DNA, the CDR3 is TGCAGTGCCGGGACAGCCCACCCACGGTACTACTATGGCTACACCTTC.

This chain joins TRBV29-1 and TRBJ2-5; weak D call: TRBD2 (5 bases). The V gene lost 6 bases and the J gene lost 4 bases, with 9 bases spanning the gap. The CDR3 is made up of 11 amino acids. Germline CDR1 reads SQVTM; CDR2 reads ANQGSEA. CDR3 protein: CSVLGRETQYF. The CDR3 DNA reads TGCAGCGTACTAGGACGAGAGACCCAGTACTTC.

This clonotype has ten or more counts. V and J are TRBV12-3 or TRBV12-4 and TRBJ2-7; the D is unclear. V was cut by 2 bases and J by 4 bases, with 21 bases left in between. This CDR3 has 17 residues. CDR3 nucleotides: TGTGCCAGCAGTTTAACCCTAGGTGGGCTGAAGGGATACGAGCAGTACTTC. Protein: CASSLTLGGLKGYEQYF.

Details on this clonotype: This sequence may be a read error, since a much larger clone differs from it by one base. The chain has TRBV11-2 and TRBJ2-4; D is possibly TRBD1 (6 bases). The ends were cut back, 0 bases at V and 9 bases at J, with 15 bases in the middle. The CDR3 loop spans 15 amino acids. The germline gives CDR1 SGHAT, CDR2 FQNNGV. The CDR3 loop is CASSLEGHRGGIQYF. CDR3 bases: TGTGCCAGCAGCTTAGAGGGACACCGAGGTGGCATTCAGTACTTC.

This sequence joins TRBV11-3 and TRBJ1-1; D might be TRBD1 (5 bases). This CDR3 is 14 amino acids long. Germline assignment: CDR1 SGHNT and CDR2 YENEEA. V shed 0 bases and J shed 4 bases, with 9 bases lying between them. The CDR3 sequence is CASSLDRGVTEAFF. As DNA, the CDR3 is TGTGCCAGCAGCTTAGATCGGGGGGTCACTGAAGCTTTCTTT.

This clonotype was seen only a few times. The chain uses TRBV9 and TRBJ2-3, with TRBD2 matching over 10 bases. Looked up from germline, CDR1 is SGDLS and CDR2 is YYNGEE. Losses at the gene ends were 0 bases for V and 5 bases for J; bases not matched to a gene: 6. The CDR3 length is 16 residues. In DNA form, the CDR3 reads TGTGCCAGCAGCGTAGCCAGCGGGGGGGCCGAAGATACGCAGTATTTT. Its protein product is CASSVASGGAEDTQYF.

The chain employs TRBV21-1 and TRBJ2-5; TRBD2, the D gene given by the table, was not confirmed from the DNA. TRBV21-1 is a known pseudogene. The CDR3 consists of 15 residues. CDR3 nucleotide sequence: TGTGCCAGCAGCAAAGCGCGGGGAGCGCGGAGGGAGCAGTACTTC. Its translation: CASSKARGARREQYF.